The rows below give T cell receptor beta chains drawn from one sample of a study of cytomegalovirus exposure and HLA in healthy donors. Produced via immunoSEQ multiplex PCR; TCRdb's table is partial and in-frame only. The repertoire holds 160,000 or so clones, with over 80% as singletons. Sequenced sample: PBMCs. These receptors originate from a man between 25 and 39 years old in good health and CMV-seropositive. The CDR3 runs from the conserved cysteine through the conserved F or W. D genes are given only for firm matches. Size tells how often a clone was seen (once, few, many) or the class of an expanded clone, and some rows leave it out.

size,D,length,J,V,CDR3,DNA
few,TRBD1,14,TRBJ2-7,TRBV6-6,CASSLDRGLYEQYF,TGTGCCAGCAGTTTGGACAGGGGGCTCTACGAGCAGTACTTC
.,.,10,TRBJ2-5,TRBV2,CASRETTQYF,TGTGCCAGCCGGGAGACGACCCAGTACTTC
.,.,16,TRBJ2-1,TRBV7-6,CASSPWRGGLNNEQFF,TGTGCCAGCAGCCCCTGGAGGGGGGGGCTGAACAATGAGCAGTTCTTC
.,TRBD1,15,TRBJ2-3,TRBV2,CASSPNRGTGDTQYF,TGTGCCAGCTCCCCGAACAGAGGGACAGGAGATACGCAGTATTTT
few,TRBD2,15,TRBJ2-7,TRBV6-6,CASSRRTSGYYEQYF,TGTGCCAGCAGCCGTCGGACTAGCGGATACTACGAGCAGTACTTC
.,.,14,TRBJ2-7,TRBV30,CAWSGRQSLYEQYF,TGTGCCTGGAGTGGCCGACAGAGTCTTTACGAGCAGTACTTC
.,TRBD1,14,TRBJ1-5,TRBV5-4,CASSRGQGPGPQHF,TGCGCCAGCAGCCGGGGACAGGGGCCGGGGCCCCAGCATTTT
.,.,15,TRBJ1-2,TRBV27,CASTISSYRSGGYTF,TGTGCCAGCACCATATCCTCCTACAGGTCCGGCGGCTACACCTTC
.,.,16,TRBJ2-2,TRBV4-3,CASSQDPNRHTGELFF,TGCGCCAGCAGCCAAGACCCGAACAGACACACCGGGGAGCTGTTTTTT
.,TRBD2,16,TRBJ2-1,TRBV7-2,CASSRTSGDSYNEQFF,TGTGCCAGCAGCCGGACTAGCGGGGACTCCTACAATGAGCAGTTCTTC
.,TRBD2,16,TRBJ2-5,TRBV19,CASSRWTSAGEETQYF,TGTGCCAGTAGTAGGTGGACTAGCGCTGGCGAAGAGACCCAGTACTTC
.,.,14,TRBJ1-5,TRBV6-1,CASSERDGNQPQHF,TGTGCCAGCAGTGAACGGGATGGCAATCAGCCCCAGCATTTT
.,.,15,TRBJ2-1,TRBV11-3,CASSPAGFPNNEQFF,TGTGCCAGCAGCCCTGCAGGGTTCCCAAACAATGAGCAGTTCTTC
.,TRBD2,16,TRBJ2-7,TRBV7-2,CASSSGTSGYLYEQYF,TGTGCCAGCAGCTCCGGGACTAGCGGGTACCTCTACGAGCAGTACTTC
.,TRBD1,15,TRBJ1-2,TRBV27,CASSLSRTGDYGYTF,TGTGCCAGCAGTTTATCCCGGACAGGGGACTATGGCTACACCTTC
.,TRBD1,17,TRBJ2-2,TRBV25-1,CASLSRDDRGPDGELFF,TGTGCCAGCCTCTCACGGGACGACAGGGGGCCGGACGGGGAGCTGTTTTTT
.,.,13,TRBJ2-1,TRBV11-2,CASSPTGIDEQFF,TGTGCCAGCAGCCCCACGGGGATCGATGAGCAGTTCTTC
.,TRBD1,15,TRBJ1-6,TRBV7-2,CASSLGRGQVSPLHF,TGTGCCAGCAGCTTAGGCAGGGGGCAAGTCTCACCCCTCCACTTT
.,TRBD2,17,TRBJ2-7,TRBV4-2,CASSQEGLAGGHYEQYF,TGTGCCAGCAGCCAGGAAGGGTTAGCGGGGGGCCACTACGAGCAGTACTTC
.,.,14,TRBJ2-7,TRBV7-2,CASTLQPAGHEQYF,TGTGCCAGCACCCTCCAGCCAGCGGGTCACGAGCAGTACTTC
.,TRBD2,17,TRBJ2-1,TRBV9,CASSPRLSGATDNEQFF,TGTGCCAGCAGCCCCCGTCTAAGCGGGGCGACGGACAATGAGCAGTTCTTC
.,.,14,TRBJ1-1,TRBV29-1,CSVLEGVYYTEAFF,TGCAGCGTACTCGAAGGGGTGTATTACACTGAAGCTTTCTTT
.,TRBD1,14,TRBJ1-2,TRBV6-5,CASTEDRDRGGYTF,TGTGCCAGCACCGAAGACCGGGACAGGGGAGGCTACACCTTC
.,.,15,TRBJ2-7,TRBV27,CASSLYGTMSYEQYF,TGTGCCAGCAGTTTATATGGGACAATGAGCTACGAGCAGTACTTC
.,TRBD2,15,TRBJ2-7,TRBV7-2,CASSQQTSETYEQYF,TGTGCCAGCAGCCAGCAGACTAGCGAAACCTACGAGCAGTACTTC
.,.,13,TRBJ2-5,TRBV9,CASSVAPGETQYF,TGTGCCAGCAGCGTAGCTCCCGGAGAGACCCAGTACTTC
.,TRBD2,18,TRBJ2-3,TRBV9,CASSVAGGGADGSDTQYF,TGTGCCAGCAGCGTAGCGGGCGGGGGGGCCGACGGTTCGGATACGCAGTATTTT
once,TRBD1,14,TRBJ2-2,TRBV19,CASRTHRGTGELFF,TGTGCCAGTAGGACCCACAGGGGTACCGGGGAGCTGTTTTTT
.,.,14,TRBJ1-1,TRBV25-1,CASSEYGQDGGAFF,TGTGCCAGCAGTGAATATGGGCAGGACGGAGGAGCTTTCTTT
.,.,12,TRBJ1-2,TRBV23-1,CASSPDRFGYTF,TGCGCCAGCAGTCCAGACAGATTTGGCTACACCTTC
.,TRBD1,19,TRBJ1-3,TRBV7-9,CASSRRRGDPTSSGNTIYF,TGTGCCAGCAGCCGACGCAGGGGGGACCCCACCAGCTCTGGAAACACCATATATTTT
once,.,15,TRBJ1-5,TRBV6-6,CASIEGDYSNQPQHF,TGTGCCAGCATAGAGGGAGATTATAGCAATCAGCCCCAGCATTTT
.,.,14,TRBJ1-3,TRBV10-3,CAISVQTSGNTIYF,TGTGCCATCAGTGTACAGACCTCTGGAAACACCATATATTTT
.,TRBD1,15,TRBJ2-5,TRBV27,CASSPTDREQETQYF,TGTGCCAGCTCCCCGACTGACAGGGAGCAAGAGACCCAGTACTTC
.,.,14,TRBJ2-3,TRBV5-1,CASSLNIPTDTQYF,TGCGCCAGCAGCTTAAACATTCCCACAGATACGCAGTATTTT
.,TRBD2,15,TRBJ2-7,TRBV7-2,CASSVFTSALYEQYF,TGTGCCAGCAGCGTGTTTACTAGCGCGTTGTACGAGCAGTACTTC
few,TRBD1,17,TRBJ1-2,TRBV7-9,CASSSRRTGATSYGYTF,TGTGCCAGCAGCTCACGCCGGACAGGCGCCACGTCTTATGGCTACACCTTC
.,TRBD1,13,TRBJ1-1,TRBV6-5,CASSQTGVTEAFF,TGTGCCAGCAGTCAAACAGGGGTTACTGAAGCTTTCTTT
.,.,16,TRBJ2-3,TRBV27,CASSPRTRGFPDTQYF,TGTGCCAGCAGTCCCAGGACGAGGGGGTTTCCAGATACGCAGTATTTT
.,.,14,TRBJ1-6,TRBV5-1,CASRAAGSNSPLHF,TGCGCCAGCAGGGCCGCCGGGAGTAATTCACCCCTCCACTTT
few,.,15,TRBJ2-4,TRBV6-1,CASSLPSWGQNIQYF,TGTGCCAGTTCCCTCCCCTCCTGGGGGCAAAACATTCAGTACTTC
.,.,15,TRBJ2-3,TRBV18,CASSPPGAGADTQYF,TGTGCCAGCTCACCACCAGGGGCGGGGGCCGATACGCAGTATTTT
.,TRBD1,14,TRBJ1-2,TRBV4-1,CASSPGGRGIGYTF,TGCGCCAGCAGCCCAGGGGGAAGGGGGATTGGCTACACCTTC
.,.,15,TRBJ2-1,TRBV7-9,CASSPMRFQRNEQFF,TGTGCCAGCAGCCCTATGCGGTTTCAGCGCAATGAGCAGTTCTTC
.,.,15,TRBJ1-2,TRBV6-5,CASSSGQLLNYGYTF,TGTGCCAGCAGCTCCGGACAACTACTCAACTATGGCTACACCTTC